The 18 T cell receptor beta chains presented below share a single source sample, sequenced in a study of cytomegalovirus exposure and HLA in healthy donors. It was with 60 Vbeta and 13 Jbeta primers that the PCR ran. Assay: immunoSEQ multiplex PCR; the TCRdb copy retains only in-frame clones and omits some. The data show 75,000 to 95,000 clones, with approximately 64% seen just once and around a fifth held by the top ten. The specimen sequenced was PBMCs. All receptors come from a woman aged 50 to 65 in good health and CMV-seropositive.

This clone occurred once. The chain joins TRBV2 to TRBJ1-5; TRBD1 matches at 7 bases. CDR1 SNHLY and CDR2 FYNNEI come from the germline V gene. The CDR3 length is 14 residues. V shed 4 bases and J 3 bases; nucleotides not matched to a gene: 3. The CDR3 here is CASSADRNNQPQHF. The CDR3, as DNA: TGTGCCAGCAGTGCGGACAGGAACAATCAGCCCCAGCATTTT.

The V call is TRBV5-1, the J call TRBJ2-1; 11 bases fit TRBD2. Germline V lookup: CDR1 SGHRS, CDR2 YFSETQ. V was pared by 7 bases and J by 5 bases, with 11 bases of the junction left unmatched. CDR3 length: 16 amino acids. The CDR3 protein is CASCLGTSGLHNEQFF. CDR3 coding DNA: TGCGCCAGCTGCCTCGGGACTAGCGGCCTCCACAATGAGCAGTTCTTC.

This rearrangement joins TRBV7-9 to TRBJ1-3; no reliable D call. The CDR3 sequence is 13 residues long. The germline V and J ends were trimmed by 6 bases and 0 bases, with 6 bases remaining between them. CDR1 SEHNR and CDR2 FQNEAQ come from the germline V gene (reference sequence). CDR3 loop: CASSLSSGNTIYF. The CDR3 coding sequence is TGTGCCAGCAGTCTAAGCTCTGGAAACACCATATATTTT.

This clone has a handful of counts. The V gene is TRBV4-3, the J gene TRBJ1-3, with TRBD1 matching 9 bases. The V gene's germline CDR1 is LGHNA and CDR2 YSLEER. CDR3 length: 16 residues. Trimming cost V 4 bases and J 0 bases; bases outside gene matches: 4. CDR3 amino acids: CASSPKTGGSGNTIYF. CDR3 nucleotide sequence: TGCGCCAGCAGCCCCAAGACAGGGGGCTCTGGAAACACCATATATTTT.

This clone was seen a handful of times. This rearrangement joins TRBV7-8 to TRBJ1-1; a weak D match, TRBD1 (6 bases). V shed 1 base and J shed 5 bases, with 23 bases lying between them. The germline V gene has CDR1 SGHVS and CDR2 FQNEAQ. This CDR3 is built from 18 residues. Written as DNA, the CDR3 is TGTGCCAGCAGCTTAGGACAGGCCTCAACCCCGCGGGGGACTGAAGCTTTCTTT. The encoded protein is CASSLGQASTPRGTEAFF.

This chain connects TRBV28 to TRBJ1-1; possible D gene TRBD1, 5 bases. CDR1 and CDR2 from the germline V gene are MDHEN and SYDVKM. This CDR3 comprises 13 residues. V lost 6 bases and J lost 7, with 15 bases in between. For the CDR3, the DNA is TGTGCCAGCAGGGACCGACAGATATTTGAAGCTTTCTTT. Amino acid sequence: CASRDRQIFEAFF.

V is TRBV2 and J is TRBJ1-2, with a tentative D call TRBD1 (5 bases). Deletions cut 10 bases from V and 2 bases from J, with 14 bases between. CDR1 is SNHLY and CDR2 is FYNNEI in the germline V gene. This CDR3 has 13 residues. The CDR3 DNA follows: TGTGCCAACGCCGGAGGGGTAAACTATGGCTACACCTTC. Translating it yields CANAGGVNYGYTF.

J is TRBJ2-7 and V is TRBV5-6; D might be TRBD1 (6 bases). Germline values: CDR1 SGHDT, CDR2 YYEEEE. V was trimmed by 0 bases and J by 1 base, leaving 17 bases between them. This CDR3 is 17 amino acids long. CDR3 DNA: TGTGCCAGCAGCTTGGACACCAAGACAGGCAATTCCTACGAGCAGTACTTC. Amino acids: CASSLDTKTGNSYEQYF.

The sample holds one count of this clone. V and J are TRBV18 and TRBJ2-5, with D perhaps TRBD2 (5 bases). The V and J ends lost 2 bases and 5 bases respectively, with 12 bases between them. Germline values: CDR1 KGHSH, CDR2 LQKENI. The CDR3 covers 14 residues. The DNA of the CDR3 is TGTGCCAGCTCACCATATCCTAGCCCCGAGACCCAGTACTTC. As protein: CASSPYPSPETQYF.

The chain combines TRBV4-1 with TRBJ1-2, with D possibly matching TRBD1 (6 bases). Between the trimmed V and J ends, which lost 0 bases and 5 bases, there was a span of 10 bases. Germline V lookup: CDR1 MGHRA, CDR2 YSYEKL. The CDR3 totals 14 residues. Here the CDR3 reads CASSQEEGGYGYTF. The CDR3 bases are TGCGCCAGCAGCCAAGAAGAAGGGGGATATGGCTACACCTTC.

J is TRBJ2-1 and V is TRBV7-3; 10 bases line up with TRBD2. Germline CDR1 and CDR2: SGHTA and FQGTGA. After removal of 2 bases from V and 4 bases from J, the junction contained 5 bases not matched to a gene. This CDR3 is built from 16 residues. The CDR3 loop reads CASSLSASGGYNEQFF. CDR3 DNA: TGTGCCAGCAGCTTATCGGCTAGCGGGGGATACAATGAGCAGTTCTTC.

The chain links TRBV11-2 to TRBJ2-3, with TRBD2 identical over 9 bases. J was trimmed by 0 bases and V by 10 bases; bases with no gene match: 8. Germline V lookup: CDR1 SGHAT, CDR2 FQNNGV. The CDR3 contains 15 residues. The DNA for the CDR3 is TGTGCCATGCGCTACCTAGCGGGGAGCACAGATACGCAGTATTTT. Protein sequence: CAMRYLAGSTDTQYF.

Regarding this clone: In the same sample, other DNA sequences code for this CDR3. The chain combines TRBV28 with TRBJ1-1; D gene unclear. The V gene's germline CDR1 is MDHEN and CDR2 SYDVKM. The CDR3 runs to 15 residues. Between the trimmed V and J ends, which lost 9 bases and 0 bases, there was a span of 17 bases. The CDR3 region has the DNA TGTGCCAGTAGCCTAGCGGCGCGGGTGAACACTGAAGCTTTCTTT. This translates into CASSLAARVNTEAFF.

The V gene is TRBV7-3, the J gene TRBJ1-3; tentatively, D is TRBD1 (5 bases). The germline CDR1 and CDR2 sequences are SGHTA and FQGTGA. V dropped 0 bases and J dropped 2 bases, with 5 bases sitting between them. This CDR3 spans 14 amino acids. CDR3 sequence: CASSLTGAGNTIYF. CDR3 sequence (DNA): TGTGCCAGCAGCTTAACAGGGGCTGGAAACACCATATATTTT.

J is TRBJ1-2 and V is TRBV11-2; D possibly corresponds to TRBD1 (6 bases). V was cut by 4 bases and J by 7 bases, with 19 bases left in between. The CDR3 sequence is 15 residues long. CDR1 is SGHAT and CDR2 is FQNNGV in the germline V gene. The CDR3 reads CASSSVRGNMGGYTF. For the CDR3, the DNA is TGTGCCAGCAGCTCGGTTAGGGGGAATATGGGTGGCTACACCTTC.

This chain joins TRBV5-5 and TRBJ1-4; D is ambiguous. The CDR3 has 17 residues. Germline assignment: CDR1 SGHKS and CDR2 YYEKEE (reference sequence). With 0 bases removed from V and 0 bases from J, the gap between germline ends came to 12 bases. CDR3: CASSLGSPGATNEKLFF. For the CDR3, the DNA is TGTGCCAGCAGCTTGGGATCCCCCGGGGCAACTAATGAAAAACTGTTTTTT.

This chain connects TRBV15 to TRBJ2-3, with TRBD2 matching 8 bases. J was trimmed by 4 bases and V by 8 bases; bases with no gene match: 5. Germline V gene sequence: CDR1 LNHNV, CDR2 YYDKDF (reference sequence). The CDR3 is made up of 13 amino acids. The CDR3 coding sequence is TGTGCCACCCGGGGGGGCGGGGCAGATACGCAGTATTTT. Translation: CATRGGGADTQYF.

The chain's CDR3 is CASRRGTGSEAFF. CDR3 coding DNA: TGTGCCAGCAGAAGGGGGACAGGGTCCGAAGCTTTCTTT. The chain combines TRBV28 with TRBJ1-1, with 9 bases aligning to TRBD1. The V gene end was trimmed by 6 bases and the J gene end by 8 bases; junction bases not matched to a gene: 7. The CDR3 spans 13 residues. Germline values: CDR1 MDHEN, CDR2 SYDVKM.